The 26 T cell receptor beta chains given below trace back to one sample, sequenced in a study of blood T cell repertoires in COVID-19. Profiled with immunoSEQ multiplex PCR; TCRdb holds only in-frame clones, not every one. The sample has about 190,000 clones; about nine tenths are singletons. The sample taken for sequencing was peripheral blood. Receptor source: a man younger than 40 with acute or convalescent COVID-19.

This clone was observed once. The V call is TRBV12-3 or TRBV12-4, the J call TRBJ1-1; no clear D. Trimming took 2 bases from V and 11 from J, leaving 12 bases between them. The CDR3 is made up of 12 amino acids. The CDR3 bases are TGTGCCAGCAGTTTAAGCCGAGACGGGGCTTTCTTT. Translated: CASSLSRDGAFF.

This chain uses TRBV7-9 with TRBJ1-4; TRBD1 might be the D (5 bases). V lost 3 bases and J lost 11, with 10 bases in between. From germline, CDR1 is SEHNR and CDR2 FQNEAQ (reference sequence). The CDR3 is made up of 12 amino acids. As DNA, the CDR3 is TGTGCCAGCAGCTTCAGGGAGGGGAAACTGTTTTTT. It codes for CASSFREGKLFF.

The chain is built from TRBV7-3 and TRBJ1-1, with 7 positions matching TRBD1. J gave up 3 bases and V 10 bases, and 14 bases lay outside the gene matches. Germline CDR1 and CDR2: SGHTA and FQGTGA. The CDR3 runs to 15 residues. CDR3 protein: CATRGDRTTYTEAFF. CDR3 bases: TGTGCCACCCGAGGGGACAGAACTACCTACACTGAAGCTTTCTTT.

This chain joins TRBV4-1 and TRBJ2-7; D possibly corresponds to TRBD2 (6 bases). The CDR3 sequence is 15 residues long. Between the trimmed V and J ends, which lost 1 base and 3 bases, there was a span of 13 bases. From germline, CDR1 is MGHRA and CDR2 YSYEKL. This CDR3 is CASSQGDSPYYEQYF. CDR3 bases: TGCGCCAGCAGCCAAGGGGACTCACCGTACTACGAGCAGTACTTC.

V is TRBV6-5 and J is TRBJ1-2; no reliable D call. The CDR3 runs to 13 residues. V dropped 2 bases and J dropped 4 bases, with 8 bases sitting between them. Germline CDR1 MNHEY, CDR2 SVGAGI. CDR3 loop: CASSYKAGYGYTF. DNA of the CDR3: TGTGCCAGCAGTTACAAGGCAGGCTATGGCTACACCTTC.

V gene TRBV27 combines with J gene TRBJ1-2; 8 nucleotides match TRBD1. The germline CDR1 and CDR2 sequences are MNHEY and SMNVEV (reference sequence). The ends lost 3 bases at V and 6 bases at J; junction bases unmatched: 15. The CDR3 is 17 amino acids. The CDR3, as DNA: TGTGCCAGCAGTTTCACACTCTCCGGGACAGGAAGAGATGGCTACACCTTC. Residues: CASSFTLSGTGRDGYTF.

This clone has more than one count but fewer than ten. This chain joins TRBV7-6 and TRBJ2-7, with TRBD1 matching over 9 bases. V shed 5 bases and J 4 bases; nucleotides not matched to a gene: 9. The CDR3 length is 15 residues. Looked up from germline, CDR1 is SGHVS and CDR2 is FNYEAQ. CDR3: CASSPQPDRGYEQYF. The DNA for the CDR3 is TGTGCCAGCAGCCCGCAGCCGGACAGGGGTTACGAGCAGTACTTC.

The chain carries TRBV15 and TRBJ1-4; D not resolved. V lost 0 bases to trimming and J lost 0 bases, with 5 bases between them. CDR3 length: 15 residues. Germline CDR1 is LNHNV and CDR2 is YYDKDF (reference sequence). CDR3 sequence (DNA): TGTGCCACCAGCAGAGATCGGGCAACTAATGAAAAACTGTTTTTT. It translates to CATSRDRATNEKLFF. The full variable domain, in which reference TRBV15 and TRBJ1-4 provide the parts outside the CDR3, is DAMVIQNPRYQVTQFGKPVTLSCSQTLNHNVMYWYQQKSSQAPKLLFHYYDKDFNNEADTPDNFQSRRPNTSFCFLDIRSPGLGDTAMYLCATSRDRATNEKLFFGSGTQLSVL.

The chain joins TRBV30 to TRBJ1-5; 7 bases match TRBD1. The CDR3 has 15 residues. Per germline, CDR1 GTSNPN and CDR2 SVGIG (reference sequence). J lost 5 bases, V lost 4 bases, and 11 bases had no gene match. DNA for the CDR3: TGTGCCTGGAACTCCAGGGGACAGTTCTATCAGCCCCAGCATTTT. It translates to CAWNSRGQFYQPQHF.

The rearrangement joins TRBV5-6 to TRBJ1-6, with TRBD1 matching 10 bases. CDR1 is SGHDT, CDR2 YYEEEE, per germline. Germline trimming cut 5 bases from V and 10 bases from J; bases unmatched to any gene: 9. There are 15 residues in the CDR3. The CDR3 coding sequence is TGTGCCAGCAGATGGGGCCGACAGGGGGCATCACCCCTCCACTTT. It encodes CASRWGRQGASPLHF.

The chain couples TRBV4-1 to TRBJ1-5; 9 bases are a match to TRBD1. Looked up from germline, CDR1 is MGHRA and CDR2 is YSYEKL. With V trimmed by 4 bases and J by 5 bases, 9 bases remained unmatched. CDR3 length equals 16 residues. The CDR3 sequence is CASSRPGQGGHQPQHF. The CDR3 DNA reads TGCGCCAGCAGCCGACCGGGACAGGGAGGGCATCAGCCCCAGCATTTT.

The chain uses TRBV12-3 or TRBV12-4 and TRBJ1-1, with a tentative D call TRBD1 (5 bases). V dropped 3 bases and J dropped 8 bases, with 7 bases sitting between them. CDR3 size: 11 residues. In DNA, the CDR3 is TGTGCCAGCAGTTTGTACAGGGAAGCTTTCTTT. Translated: CASSLYREAFF.

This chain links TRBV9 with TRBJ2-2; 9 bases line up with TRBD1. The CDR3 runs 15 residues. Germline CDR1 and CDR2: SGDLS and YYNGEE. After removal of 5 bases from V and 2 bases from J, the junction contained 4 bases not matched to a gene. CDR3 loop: CASSTGQGNTGELFF. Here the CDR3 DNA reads TGTGCCAGCAGTACGGGACAGGGAAACACCGGGGAGCTGTTTTTT.

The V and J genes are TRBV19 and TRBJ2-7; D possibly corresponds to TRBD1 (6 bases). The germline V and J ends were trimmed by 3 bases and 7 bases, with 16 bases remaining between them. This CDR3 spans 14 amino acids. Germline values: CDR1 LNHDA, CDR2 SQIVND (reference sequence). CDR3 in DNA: TGTGCCAGTAGTATCCGGGACAACTACGAGGAGCAGTACTTC. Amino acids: CASSIRDNYEEQYF.

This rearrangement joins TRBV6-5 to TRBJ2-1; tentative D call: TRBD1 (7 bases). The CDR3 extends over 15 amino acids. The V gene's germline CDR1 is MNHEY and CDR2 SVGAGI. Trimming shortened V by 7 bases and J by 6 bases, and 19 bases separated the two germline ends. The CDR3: CASTKGGAGGNEQFF. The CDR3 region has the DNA TGTGCCAGCACCAAAGGAGGGGCAGGGGGCAATGAGCAGTTCTTC.

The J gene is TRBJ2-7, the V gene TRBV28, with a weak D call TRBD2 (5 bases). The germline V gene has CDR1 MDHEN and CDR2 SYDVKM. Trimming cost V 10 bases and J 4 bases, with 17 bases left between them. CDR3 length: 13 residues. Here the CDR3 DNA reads TGTGCCACCCGCCGAGGGATCGGTTACGAGCAGTACTTC. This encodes CATRRGIGYEQYF.

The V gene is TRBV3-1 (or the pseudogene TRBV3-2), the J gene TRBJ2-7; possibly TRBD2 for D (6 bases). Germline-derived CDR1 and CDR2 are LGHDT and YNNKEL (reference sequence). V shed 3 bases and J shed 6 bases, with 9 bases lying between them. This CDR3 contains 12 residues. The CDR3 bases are TGTGCCAGCAGCCAGGGGGGTCGCGAGCAGTACTTC. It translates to CASSQGGREQYF.

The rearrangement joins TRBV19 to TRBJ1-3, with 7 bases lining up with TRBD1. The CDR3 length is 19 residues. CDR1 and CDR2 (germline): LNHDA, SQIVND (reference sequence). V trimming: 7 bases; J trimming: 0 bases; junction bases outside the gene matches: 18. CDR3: CASTPGTAPAVDSGNTIYF. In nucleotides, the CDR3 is TGTGCCAGTACGCCGGGGACAGCTCCAGCAGTCGACTCTGGAAACACCATATATTTT.

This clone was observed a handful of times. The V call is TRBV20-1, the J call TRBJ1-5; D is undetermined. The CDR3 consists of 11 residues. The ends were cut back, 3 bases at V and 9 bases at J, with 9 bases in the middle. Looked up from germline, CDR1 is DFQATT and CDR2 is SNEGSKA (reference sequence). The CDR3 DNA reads TGCAGTGCTAGTGGACTAGGGCCCCAGCATTTT. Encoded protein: CSASGLGPQHF.

CDR3: CASSRARGGKQYF. The CDR3 nucleotides read TGTGCCAGCAGCCGAGCTCGCGGGGGGAAGCAGTACTTC. V usage is TRBV14 and J usage is TRBJ2-7, with 8 bases aligning to TRBD2. Trimming at V came to 4 bases and at J to 8 bases, leaving 7 bases not matched to a gene. The CDR3 extends over 13 amino acids. Germline values: CDR1 SGHDN, CDR2 FVKESK.

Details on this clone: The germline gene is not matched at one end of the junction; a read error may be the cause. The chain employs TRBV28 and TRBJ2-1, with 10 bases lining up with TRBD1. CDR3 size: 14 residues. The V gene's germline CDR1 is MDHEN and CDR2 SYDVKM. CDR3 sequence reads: CVSSGQGVAGEQFF. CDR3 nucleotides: TGTGTCAGCAGTGGACAGGGGGTCGCCGGGGAGCAGTTCTTC.

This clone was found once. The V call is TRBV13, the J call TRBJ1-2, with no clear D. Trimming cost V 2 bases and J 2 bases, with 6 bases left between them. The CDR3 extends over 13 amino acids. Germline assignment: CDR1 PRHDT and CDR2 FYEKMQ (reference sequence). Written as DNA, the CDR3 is TGTGCCAGCAGCTTAAGACTGAACTATGGCTACACCTTC. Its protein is CASSLRLNYGYTF.

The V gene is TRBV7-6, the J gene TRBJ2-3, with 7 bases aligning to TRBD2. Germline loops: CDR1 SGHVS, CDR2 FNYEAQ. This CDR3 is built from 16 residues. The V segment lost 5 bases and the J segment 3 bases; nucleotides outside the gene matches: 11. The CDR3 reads CASSQPAGGGTDTQYF. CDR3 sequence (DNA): TGTGCCAGCAGCCAACCAGCTGGGGGGGGTACAGATACGCAGTATTTT.

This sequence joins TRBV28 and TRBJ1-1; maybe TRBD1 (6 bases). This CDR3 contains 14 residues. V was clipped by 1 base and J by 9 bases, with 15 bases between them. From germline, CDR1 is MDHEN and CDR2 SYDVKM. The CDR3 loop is CASSLLGGQSKAFF. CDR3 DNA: TGTGCCAGCAGTTTATTGGGGGGGCAGTCAAAAGCTTTCTTT.

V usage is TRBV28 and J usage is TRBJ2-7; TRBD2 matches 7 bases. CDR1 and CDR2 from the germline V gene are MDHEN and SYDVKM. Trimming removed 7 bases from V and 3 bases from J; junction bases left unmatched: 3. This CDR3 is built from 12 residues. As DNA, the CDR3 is TGTGCCAGCACCCGGGGGGACTACGAGCAGTACTTC. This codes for CASTRGDYEQYF. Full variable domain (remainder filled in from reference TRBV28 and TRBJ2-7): DVKVTQSSRYLVKRTGEKVFLECVQDMDHENMFWYRQDPGLGLRLIYFSYDVKMKEKGDIPEGYSVSREKKERFSLILESASTNQTSMYLCASTRGDYEQYFGPGTRLTVT.

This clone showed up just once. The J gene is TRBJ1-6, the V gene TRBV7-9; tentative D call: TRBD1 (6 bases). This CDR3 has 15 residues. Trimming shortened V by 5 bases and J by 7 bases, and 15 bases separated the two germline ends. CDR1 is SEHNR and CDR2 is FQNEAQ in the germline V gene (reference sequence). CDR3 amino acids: CASSAPRGVNSPLHF. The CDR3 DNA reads TGTGCCAGCAGCGCACCCAGGGGCGTCAATTCACCCCTCCACTTT.